One sample yielded the 27 T cell receptor beta chains listed below, sequenced in a study of T cells after yellow fever vaccination. TCRdb processed the 5' RACE reads anew with MiXCR; each CDR3 protein has one entry. This table holds approximately 260,000 distinct CDR3 sequences, over 10% found once. Sample: CD4+ T cells sorted from PBMCs, taken 45 days after the yellow fever booster vaccination. The receptors were gathered from a man aged 30 to 45 who received the YFV17D yellow fever vaccine.

This sequence joins TRBV20-1 and TRBJ2-5, with 11 bases aligning to TRBD1. The CDR3 contains 11 residues. CDR1 is DFQATT, CDR2 SNEGSKA, per germline (reference sequence). The CDR3: CSGDRGKTQYF. As DNA, the CDR3 is TGCAGCGGGGACAGGGGGAAGACCCAGTACTTC.

This clonotype turned up a few times. The chain links TRBV5-1 to TRBJ2-5; unclear D gene. V was trimmed by 5 bases and J by 5 bases, leaving 7 bases between them. The CDR3 sequence is 11 residues long. Germline CDR1 is SGHRS and CDR2 is YFSETQ. In nucleotides, the CDR3 is TGCGCCAGCAGGGGCAGCGAGACCCAGTACTTC. Amino acid sequence: CASRGSETQYF.

The sample holds a few counts of this clonotype. The V gene is TRBV5-1, the J gene TRBJ2-3; unclear D gene. Germline CDR1 SGHRS, CDR2 YFSETQ. This CDR3 has 15 residues. The V end lost 0 bases, the J end lost 2 bases, and 10 bases lay between the germline ends. This CDR3 is CASSLGSSFTDTQYF. The CDR3 nucleotides read TGCGCCAGCAGCTTGGGCAGCAGCTTCACAGATACGCAGTATTTT. Looking up the rest from reference TRBV5-1 and TRBJ2-3 gives the full variable domain: KAGVTQTPRYLIKTRGQQVTLSCSPISGHRSVSWYQQTPGQGLQFLFEYFSETQRNKGNFPGRFSGRQFSNSRSEMNVSTLELGDSALYLCASSLGSSFTDTQYFGPGTRLTVL.

The chain links TRBV11-2 to TRBJ2-7; D might be TRBD1 (6 bases). Deletions cut 5 bases from V and 6 bases from J, with 20 bases between. Germline V gene data show CDR1 as SGHAT and CDR2 as FQNNGV. The CDR3 length is 15 residues. Here the CDR3 reads CASSKDRAQGREQYF. The CDR3 DNA reads TGTGCCAGCAGCAAGGACCGGGCCCAGGGGCGCGAGCAGTACTTC. The full variable domain, completed using reference TRBV11-2 and TRBJ2-7, is EAGVAQSPRYKIIEKRQSVAFWCNPISGHATLYWYQQILGQGPKLLIQFQNNGVVDDSQLPKDRFSAERLKGVDSTLKIQPAKLEDSAVYLCASSKDRAQGREQYFGPGTRLTVT.

Ten or more counts support this clonotype. CDR3 nucleotide sequence: TGCAGTGCTCGGGAGCGGGGAACCTACGAGCAGTACTTC. This sequence encodes CSARERGTYEQYF. The chain is built from TRBV20-1 and TRBJ2-7, with 7 bases aligning to TRBD2. V lost 5 bases and J lost 2; bases outside the gene matches: 6. From germline, CDR1 is DFQATT and CDR2 SNEGSKA (reference sequence). This CDR3 has 13 amino acids.

J is TRBJ2-1 and V is TRBV7-2; TRBD2 matches 13 bases. The length of the CDR3 is 16 residues. Germline CDR1 SGHTA, CDR2 FQGNSA. Losses at the gene ends were 3 bases for V and 9 bases for J; bases not matched to a gene: 8. CDR3 in DNA: TGTGCCAGCAGCTTCCACACTAGCGGGAGGGCCGGTGAGCAGTTCTTC. This codes for CASSFHTSGRAGEQFF.

The CDR3 protein is CASSKTSFPEQYF. DNA for the CDR3: TGTGCCAGCAGTAAAACTAGTTTCCCCGAGCAGTACTTC. The gene calls are TRBV7-2 and TRBJ2-7; D might be TRBD2 (5 bases). There are 13 residues in the CDR3. Germline V lookup: CDR1 SGHTA, CDR2 FQGNSA. V was shortened by 6 bases and J by 6 bases, with 15 bases between the two germline ends.

This clonotype was seen more than once but under ten times. The chain couples TRBV25-1 to TRBJ2-5; D unclear. The germline V gene has CDR1 MGHDK and CDR2 SYGVNS. The CDR3 runs 14 residues. V lost 1 base to trimming and J lost 5 bases, with 11 bases between them. For the CDR3, the DNA is TGTGCCAGCAGTGAATTCTCAGCTAGGGAGACCCAGTACTTC. Its protein product is CASSEFSARETQYF.

The rearrangement joins TRBV6-5 to TRBJ2-7; D is unclear. This CDR3 is 12 amino acids long. CDR1 and CDR2 from the germline V gene are MNHEY and SVGAGI. With 4 bases removed from V and 2 bases from J, the gap between germline ends came to 6 bases. The DNA for the CDR3 is TGTGCCAGCAGTTCCGACACCTACGAGCAGTACTTC. Translation gives CASSSDTYEQYF.

This clonotype was seen only a few times. The chain carries TRBV29-1 and TRBJ2-5; no reliable D call. CDR1 and CDR2 (germline): SQVTM, ANQGSEA. CDR3 length equals 11 residues. V lost 4 bases, J lost 1 base, and 4 bases lay in between. Here the CDR3 reads CSVAAQETQYF. The CDR3 DNA follows: TGCAGCGTTGCAGCCCAAGAGACCCAGTACTTC.

The CDR3 region is CASSLRDATDTQYF. CDR3 nucleotide sequence: TGTGCCAGCAGCTTACGGGACGCCACAGATACGCAGTATTTT. The chain uses TRBV5-5 and TRBJ2-3; D may match TRBD1 or TRBD2 (5 bases each). With 2 bases removed from V and 2 bases from J, the gap between germline ends came to 9 bases. The CDR3 runs 14 residues. Germline V gene data show CDR1 as SGHKS and CDR2 as YYEKEE (reference sequence). Variable domain in full (rest from reference TRBV5-5 and TRBJ2-3): DAGVTQSPTHLIKTRGQQVTLRCSPISGHKSVSWYQQVLGQGPQFIFQYYEKEERGRGNFPDRFSARQFPNYSSELNVNALLLGDSALYLCASSLRDATDTQYFGPGTRLTVL.

This clonotype was found a few times. V is TRBV30 and J is TRBJ2-3, with TRBD2 matching over 7 bases. The CDR3 consists of 14 residues. Germline CDR1 GTSNPN, CDR2 SVGIG (reference sequence). J gave up 6 bases and V 2 bases, and 8 bases lay outside the gene matches. For the CDR3, the DNA is TGTGCCTGGAGTAAGGCGGGAGCGATGGATACGCAGTATTTT. As protein: CAWSKAGAMDTQYF.

This clonotype came up a few times. The chain recombines TRBV6-5 with TRBJ2-1, with 10 bases identical to TRBD2. CDR3 length: 18 residues. The J segment lost 0 bases and the V segment lost 6 bases, leaving 11 bases of the junction unmatched. CDR1 and CDR2 from the germline V gene are MNHEY and SVGAGI. The CDR3 reads CASSYGVAGGSSYNEQFF. CDR3 sequence (DNA): TGTGCCAGCAGCTACGGTGTAGCGGGGGGAAGCTCCTACAATGAGCAGTTCTTC.

Only a few counts were recorded for this clonotype. The gene calls are TRBV4-3 and TRBJ1-6; a possible D gene is TRBD1 (5 bases). The V gene lost 0 bases and the J gene lost 14 bases, with 11 bases spanning the gap. Looked up from germline, CDR1 is LGHNA and CDR2 is YSLEER. This CDR3 contains 13 residues. The CDR3 region is CASSQDREMTLHF. The CDR3 nucleotides are TGCGCCAGCAGCCAAGACAGGGAGATGACCCTCCACTTT.

The V gene is TRBV7-2, the J gene TRBJ2-5; TRBD2 matches 13 bases. The CDR3 extends over 15 amino acids. Trimming took 8 bases from V and 5 from J; bases not matched to a gene: 8. Germline CDR1 and CDR2: SGHTA and FQGNSA. CDR3 amino acids: CASVPRTSGSETQYF. The CDR3 bases are TGTGCCAGCGTTCCCAGGACTAGCGGGAGTGAGACCCAGTACTTC. Full variable domain (rest looked up from reference TRBV7-2 and TRBJ2-5): GAGVSQSPSNKVTEKGKDVELRCDPISGHTALYWYRQSLGQGLEFLIYFQGNSAPDKSGLPSDRFSAERTGGSVSTLTIQRTQQEDSAVYLCASVPRTSGSETQYFGPGTRLLVL.

The CDR3 DNA reads as TGTGCCAGCAGCGACCGGGACTCCGGCGGCGAGCAGTACTTC. It translates to CASSDRDSGGEQYF. The chain carries TRBV2 and TRBJ2-7; a weak D match, TRBD2 (6 bases). The CDR3 is 14 residues long. Germline V gene data show CDR1 as SNHLY and CDR2 as FYNNEI. V was pared by 6 bases and J by 6 bases, with 18 bases between.

This chain connects TRBV7-2 to TRBJ2-2; 8 positions match TRBD1. V shed 5 bases, J shed 7 bases, and the junction held 12 bases outside the gene matches. Germline values: CDR1 SGHTA, CDR2 FQGNSA. The CDR3 totals 16 residues. The CDR3 DNA sequence: TGTGCCAGCAGCAAAGATTCCGGGACAGGAGTCGGGGAGCTGTTTTTT. Encoded protein: CASSKDSGTGVGELFF. Together with reference TRBV7-2 and TRBJ2-2, the CDR3 gives the full variable domain: GAGVSQSPSNKVTEKGKDVELRCDPISGHTALYWYRQSLGQGLEFLIYFQGNSAPDKSGLPSDRFSAERTGGSVSTLTIQRTQQEDSAVYLCASSKDSGTGVGELFFGEGSRLTVL.

This clonotype was counted only a few times. The chain employs TRBV28 and TRBJ2-7; the D gene is possibly TRBD2 (6 bases). Trimming left V 4 bases short and J 4 bases short, with 11 bases between. The CDR3 totals 13 residues. Germline values: CDR1 MDHEN, CDR2 SYDVKM. This CDR3 is CASSSGTLYEQYF. CDR3 in DNA: TGTGCCAGCAGTTCTGGGACTCTTTACGAGCAGTACTTC.

V and J are TRBV6-2 or TRBV6-3 and TRBJ2-7; D gene unclear. Germline lookup yields CDR1 MNHEY and CDR2 SVGEGT. With 3 bases removed from V and 3 bases from J, the gap between germline ends came to 9 bases. The CDR3 is made up of 13 amino acids. The CDR3 region is CASSYGVLYEQYF. The CDR3 nucleotides are TGTGCCAGCAGTTATGGGGTTCTCTACGAGCAGTACTTC.

The chain couples TRBV9 to TRBJ2-1; 11 nucleotides agree with TRBD2. The junction had 5 bases not matched to a gene; V was cut back by 3 bases and J by 12 bases. This CDR3 spans 13 amino acids. CDR1 and CDR2 from the germline V gene are SGDLS and YYNGEE. CDR3 DNA sequence: TGTGCCAGCAGCGCGACTAGCGGGATAGGGCAGTTCTTC. Translation gives CASSATSGIGQFF.

This clonotype turned up a few times. This chain uses TRBV27 with TRBJ2-7; TRBD2 matches 7 bases. Trimming at V came to 10 bases and at J to 3 bases, leaving 18 bases not matched to a gene. The CDR3 spans 16 residues. Germline CDR1 MNHEY, CDR2 SMNVEV (reference sequence). The DNA for the CDR3 is TGTGCCACCTCCCTCGGGGAGGGCCGACCTCACTACGAGCAGTACTTC. This translates into CATSLGEGRPHYEQYF.

The rearrangement joins TRBV7-9 to TRBJ1-1; the D gene is possibly TRBD1 (6 bases). The CDR3 runs 15 residues. Deletions cut 5 bases from V and 0 bases from J, with 13 bases between. Germline CDR1 and CDR2: SEHNR and FQNEAQ (reference sequence). In nucleotides, the CDR3 is TGTGCCAGCAGCGCCCAGGGGTTGATGAACACTGAAGCTTTCTTT. It encodes CASSAQGLMNTEAFF. The full variable domain, its missing parts supplied by reference TRBV7-9 and TRBJ1-1, is DTGVSQNPRHKITKRGQNVTFRCDPISEHNRLYWYRQTLGQGPEFLTYFQNEAQLEKSRLLSDRFSAERPKGSFSTLEIQRTEQGDSAMYLCASSAQGLMNTEAFFGQGTRLTVV.

This sequence joins TRBV7-6 and TRBJ1-5; D is unresolved. The ends were cut back, 1 base at V and 2 bases at J, with 9 bases in the middle. This CDR3 spans 15 amino acids. Germline V lookup: CDR1 SGHVS, CDR2 FNYEAQ. The CDR3 DNA sequence: TGTGCCAGCAGCTTAGGTCGTGGTGGCAATCAGCCCCAGCATTTT. Translated, it gives CASSLGRGGNQPQHF.

This clonotype has a handful of counts. The J gene is TRBJ2-7, the V gene TRBV27; 13 bases align to TRBD2. CDR1 is MNHEY and CDR2 is SMNVEV in the germline V gene (reference sequence). There are 14 residues in the CDR3. The ends lost 6 bases at V and 6 bases at J; junction bases unmatched: 5. This CDR3 reads CASRTTSGRAEQYF. The CDR3 nucleotides read TGTGCCAGCAGGACCACTAGCGGGAGGGCCGAGCAGTACTTC.

This clonotype came up many times. V usage is TRBV15 and J usage is TRBJ2-7, with 8 positions matching TRBD1. The CDR3 runs 14 residues. Germline lookup yields CDR1 LNHNV and CDR2 YYDKDF (reference sequence). V shed 4 bases and J 10 bases; nucleotides not matched to a gene: 12. The CDR3 bases are TGTGCCACCAGCAAAGGGGAGACAGGGGTCCTACAGTACTTC. Amino acid sequence: CATSKGETGVLQYF.

This clonotype was observed a handful of times. The chain's CDR3 is CSARVRSSRQETQYF. The CDR3 DNA follows: TGCAGTGCTAGAGTTAGGTCTAGTCGGCAAGAGACCCAGTACTTC. V gene TRBV20-1 combines with J gene TRBJ2-5; D is ambiguous. Germline CDR1 is DFQATT and CDR2 is SNEGSKA (reference sequence). The CDR3 extends over 15 amino acids. The V and J ends lost 1 base and 2 bases respectively, with 14 bases between them.

A few counts support this clonotype. V and J are TRBV28 and TRBJ2-5; 10 bases are shared with TRBD2. V was clipped by 5 bases and J by 5 bases; unmatched bases: 5. CDR1 and CDR2 (germline): MDHEN, SYDVKM. The CDR3 consists of 14 residues. This chain's CDR3 is CASSHLAGDETQYF. CDR3 nucleotide sequence: TGTGCCAGCAGTCACCTAGCGGGAGATGAGACCCAGTACTTC.